This T cell receptor beta chain was found in a study of graft-versus-host responses after intestinal transplantation (dated by TCRdb to the early 2020s). Background on the whole study: Multivisceral, liver-intestinal, or isolated intestinal transplants were received by the recipients. Anti-thymocyte globulin induction was given to all recipients, followed by maintenance tacrolimus and steroids for about 3 years. After intestinal transplantation, graft-versus-host and host-versus-graft alloreactive T cell clones in the graft, circulation and bone marrow were tracked using bulk TCR-beta CDR3 sequencing. Alloreactive clones were identified by sequencing pre-transplant mixed lymphocyte reaction products and comparing them with unstimulated pre-transplant donor and recipient T cells. The cohort enrolled under 30 intestinal transplant recipients, one of whom was a retransplant, and a few patients without pretransplant specimens were excluded. Donor T cell macrochimerism was defined as a peak of at least 4% donor T cells among recipient peripheral blood mononuclear cells. Instead of going to the commercial service, samples from a few later patients were sequenced in-house on an Illumina MiSeq and processed with MiXCR. What the study reported, not specific to this receptor: Conclusions were limited by the relatively low number and heterogeneity of intestinal transplant patients. Early after transplant, peak levels of circulating GvH clones were associated with declines in HvG clones. Patients with donor T cell macrochimerism had high GvH to HvG T cell clonal ratios in their allografts. GvH clones were detected in recipient bone marrow, and some of these GvH clones were observed earlier in ileal mucosa or blood, consistent with an intestinal mucosal origin.

The intended sense of this specimen's time point label: cells obtained before transplantation from donor or recipient. CD3+CD4+ and CD3+CD8+ populations were FACS-sorted from unstimulated pre-transplant donor and recipient cells taken from spleen or lymph nodes. Comments on this clone: This clone's antigen is unknown. No much larger clonotype is one base removed from it; base qualities were not supplied.

Libraries were built with the immunoSEQ multiplex PCR assay. In most patients, genomic DNA was isolated using the Qiagen DNeasy Blood and Tissue Kit and sent frozen to Adaptive Biotechnologies for TCR sequencing. For most patients, high-throughput TCR-beta CDR3 sequencing of genomic DNA was performed by Adaptive Biotechnologies. Under the source paper's analysis protocol: TCR sequencing data were retrieved from Adaptive's ImmunoSEQ software for 18 patients, whereas three other patients were processed with MiXCR and VDJtools. To correct CD4 versus CD8 sorting errors, any sequence found in both subsets at a frequency ratio below 5:1 was removed. CDR3 nucleotide sequences shared between donor and recipient were removed because their origin could not be assigned. At least 2-fold expansion over unstimulated cells and a minimum CFSE-low frequency of 0.002% (template counts) or 0.001% (read counts) were required for clones to be classified as alloreactive. A clone was considered mappable if detected in the sequenced pre-transplant spleen, lymph node, or MLR CFSE-low populations of the donor or recipient. The cumulative frequency of alloreactive clones was calculated as a percentage of all sequences, weighted by copy number. This is the immuneACCESS table as TCRdb keeps it, with only in-frame sequences that have V and J called. A part of the clones is gone; compared with another copy, unresolved V genes explain less than half, and the rest is unexplained. The V and J calls and clone size come from that table; D and trimming were worked out from the DNA. The sample table shows about 86,000 clones, and about 87% are seen once. The top ten hold approximately 0.3% of the sample.

The CDR3 goes from the cysteine to the phenylalanine over 18 residues. CDR3 DNA only is kept here, 54 bases in frame from base 1. From a lookup of the germline V gene, CDR1 and CDR2 are SGHTA and FQGNSA. The V and J ends are trimmed by 1 base and 0 bases, leaving 16 bases between them. This clonotype was obtained from a human donor who was the organ donor for an intestinal transplant. The chain was built from TRBV7-2 and TRBJ2-4, with the identity of the D gene unclear. The sequencing here drew on unstimulated CD4+ T cells sorted from spleen or lymph node cells, taken before transplant. The sequence in DNA is TGTGCCAGCAGCTTAGTTGCAGGCCCGTCTTTAGCCAAAAACATTCAGTACTTC. Its coded protein is CASSLVAGPSLAKNIQYF.